Listed here are 2 T cell receptor beta chains from one sample, sequenced in a study of blood T cell repertoires in COVID-19. Sequencing used immunoSEQ multiplex PCR; TCRdb keeps in-frame clones, though not all of them. This sample has around 190,000 clones; around 84% occur once, and the top ten carry approximately 13%. Sequencing input: peripheral blood. These receptors came from a human donor in a cohort sampled during active COVID-19.

This clone showed up just once. V gene TRBV4-1 combines with J gene TRBJ2-1, with TRBD2 matching 7 bases. After removal of 0 bases from V and 7 bases from J, the junction contained 6 bases not matched to a gene. The CDR3 loop spans 15 amino acids. Germline CDR1 and CDR2: MGHRA and YSYEKL. The CDR3 is CASSQDRGGWNEQFF. The CDR3, as DNA: TGCGCCAGCAGCCAAGATCGGGGAGGGTGGAATGAGCAGTTCTTC.

The chain uses TRBV5-1 and TRBJ1-6; 7 bases line up with TRBD1. V lost 4 bases and J lost 7; bases outside the gene matches: 5. Germline CDR1 and CDR2: SGHRS and YFSETQ. The CDR3 totals 14 residues. CDR3 nucleotides: TGCGCCAGCAGCCCCGGGACAGCCAATTCACCCCTCCACTTT. The encoded protein is CASSPGTANSPLHF.